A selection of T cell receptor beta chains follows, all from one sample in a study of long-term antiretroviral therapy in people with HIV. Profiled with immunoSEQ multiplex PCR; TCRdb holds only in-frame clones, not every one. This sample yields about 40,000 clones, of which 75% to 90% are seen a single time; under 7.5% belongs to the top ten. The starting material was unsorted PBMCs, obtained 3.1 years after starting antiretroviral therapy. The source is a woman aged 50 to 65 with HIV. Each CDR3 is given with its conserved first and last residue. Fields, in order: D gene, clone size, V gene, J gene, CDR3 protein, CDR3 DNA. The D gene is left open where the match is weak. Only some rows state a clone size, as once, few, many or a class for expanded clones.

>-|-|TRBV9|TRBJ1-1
CASSPGIKGNTEAFF
TGTGCCAGCAGCCCCGGGATCAAGGGGAACACTGAAGCTTTCTTT
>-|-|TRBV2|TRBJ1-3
CASSDVAFGDTIYF
TGTGCCAGCAGTGATGTCGCTTTCGGGGACACCATATATTTT
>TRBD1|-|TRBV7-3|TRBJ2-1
CASSKTGSRSYNEQFF
TGTGCCAGCAGCAAGACAGGGTCTCGCTCCTACAATGAGCAGTTCTTC
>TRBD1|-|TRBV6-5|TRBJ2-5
CASSDRGSGETQYF
TGTGCCAGCAGCGACAGGGGGTCGGGGGAGACCCAGTACTTC
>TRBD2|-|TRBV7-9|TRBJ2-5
CASSLVGGLPQETQYF
TGTGCCAGCAGCTTAGTTGGGGGACTACCCCAAGAGACCCAGTACTTC
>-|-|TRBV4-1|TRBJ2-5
CASSQDLADQETQYF
TGCGCCAGCAGCCAAGATTTAGCGGATCAAGAGACCCAGTACTTC
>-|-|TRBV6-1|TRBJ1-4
CASSLEARPNEKLFF
TGTGCCAGCAGTCTAGAGGCCCGCCCTAATGAAAAACTGTTTTTT
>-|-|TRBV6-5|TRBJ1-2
CASSYAGGYTF
TGTGCCAGCAGTTACGCAGGTGGCTACACCTTC
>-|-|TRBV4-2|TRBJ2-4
CASSQEAKRGNIQYF
TGTGCCAGCAGCCAAGAGGCCAAACGAGGGAACATTCAGTACTTC
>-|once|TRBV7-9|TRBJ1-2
CASSATGSKSDNYGYTF
TGTGCCAGCAGCGCGACAGGATCAAAGTCAGACAACTATGGCTACACCTTC
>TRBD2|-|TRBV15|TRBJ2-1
CATSTGLAVSNEQFF
TGTGCCACCAGCACGGGACTAGCGGTATCCAATGAGCAGTTCTTC
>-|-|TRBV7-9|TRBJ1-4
CASSLVQGMNEKLFF
TGTGCCAGCAGCTTAGTTCAGGGAATGAATGAAAAACTGTTTTTT
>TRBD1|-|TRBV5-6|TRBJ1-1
CASSLRPTHSTGPEAFF
TGTGCCAGCAGCTTGAGACCTACCCATTCGACAGGGCCTGAAGCTTTCTTT
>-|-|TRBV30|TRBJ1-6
CAWKGKGRNSPLHF
TGTGCCTGGAAGGGAAAGGGACGTAATTCACCCCTCCACTTT
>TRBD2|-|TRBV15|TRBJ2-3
CATRGVGDTQYF
TGTGCCACCCGGGGGGTGGGAGATACGCAGTATTTT
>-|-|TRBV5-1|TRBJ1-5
CASSLGGSQQPQHF
TGCGCCAGCAGCTTGGGGGGGTCACAACAGCCCCAGCATTTT
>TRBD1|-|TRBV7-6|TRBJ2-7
CASSLALDRAHEQYF
TGTGCCAGCAGCTTAGCCTTGGACAGGGCCCACGAGCAGTACTTC
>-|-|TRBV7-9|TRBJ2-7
CASSLGRGYYEQYF
TGTGCCAGCAGCTTAGGCAGGGGTTATTACGAGCAGTACTTC
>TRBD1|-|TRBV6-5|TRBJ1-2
CASSGDRRWGGYTF
TGTGCCAGCAGTGGGGACAGGCGATGGGGAGGCTACACCTTC
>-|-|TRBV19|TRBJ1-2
CASSIDTGVYGYTF
TGTGCCAGTAGTATAGATACAGGAGTCTATGGCTACACCTTC
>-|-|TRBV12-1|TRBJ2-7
CASSPRSEGPLAYEQYF
TGTGCCAGCAGCCCTCGGTCAGAGGGCCCTTTGGCCTACGAGCAGTACTTC
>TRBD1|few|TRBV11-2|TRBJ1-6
CASSPGQGNNSPLHF
TGTGCCAGCAGCCCGGGACAGGGCAATAATTCACCCCTCCACTTT
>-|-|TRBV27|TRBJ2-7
CASSLSSGGGTYEQYF
TGTGCCAGCAGTTTATCGTCCGGGGGCGGTACCTACGAGCAGTACTTC
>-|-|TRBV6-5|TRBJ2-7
CASRRVNYEQYF
TGTGCCAGCAGGAGAGTAAACTACGAGCAGTACTTC
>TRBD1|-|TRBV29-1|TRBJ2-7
CSVGRDRDTYEQYF
TGCAGCGTAGGACGGGACAGGGACACCTACGAGCAGTACTTC
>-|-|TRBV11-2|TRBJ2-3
CASSIRGSTDTQYF
TGTGCCAGCAGCATTAGGGGCTCCACAGATACGCAGTATTTT
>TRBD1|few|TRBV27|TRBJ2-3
CASSSDRGSDTQYF
TGTGCCAGCAGTTCGGACAGGGGGTCAGATACGCAGTATTTT
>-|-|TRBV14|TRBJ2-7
CASSPRAGQRGPWGYYEQYF
TGTGCCAGCAGCCCTAGAGCGGGACAGAGAGGACCCTGGGGCTACTACGAGCAGTACTTC
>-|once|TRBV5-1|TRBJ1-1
CASSPEGGNTEAFF
TGCGCCAGCAGCCCCGAGGGGGGGAACACTGAAGCTTTCTTT
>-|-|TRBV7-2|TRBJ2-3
CASSLLDTQYF
TGTGCCAGCAGCTTACTAGATACGCAGTATTTT